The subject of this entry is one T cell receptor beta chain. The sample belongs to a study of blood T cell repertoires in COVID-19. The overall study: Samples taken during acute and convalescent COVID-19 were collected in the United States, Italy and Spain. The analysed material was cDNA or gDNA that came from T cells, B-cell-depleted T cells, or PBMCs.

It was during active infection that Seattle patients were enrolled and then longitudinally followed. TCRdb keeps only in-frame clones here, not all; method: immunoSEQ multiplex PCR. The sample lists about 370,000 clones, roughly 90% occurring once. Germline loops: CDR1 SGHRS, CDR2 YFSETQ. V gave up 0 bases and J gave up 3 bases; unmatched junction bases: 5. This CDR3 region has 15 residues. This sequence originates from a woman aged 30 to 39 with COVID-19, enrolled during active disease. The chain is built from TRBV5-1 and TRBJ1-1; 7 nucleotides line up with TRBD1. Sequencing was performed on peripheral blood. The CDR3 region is CASSLATGMYTEAFF. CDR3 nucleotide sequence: TGCGCCAGCAGCTTGGCGACAGGGATGTACACTGAAGCTTTCTTT. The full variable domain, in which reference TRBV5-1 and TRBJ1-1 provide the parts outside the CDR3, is KAGVTQTPRYLIKTRGQQVTLSCSPISGHRSVSWYQQTPGQGLQFLFEYFSETQRNKGNFPGRFSGRQFSNSRSEMNVSTLELGDSALYLCASSLATGMYTEAFFGQGTRLTVV.